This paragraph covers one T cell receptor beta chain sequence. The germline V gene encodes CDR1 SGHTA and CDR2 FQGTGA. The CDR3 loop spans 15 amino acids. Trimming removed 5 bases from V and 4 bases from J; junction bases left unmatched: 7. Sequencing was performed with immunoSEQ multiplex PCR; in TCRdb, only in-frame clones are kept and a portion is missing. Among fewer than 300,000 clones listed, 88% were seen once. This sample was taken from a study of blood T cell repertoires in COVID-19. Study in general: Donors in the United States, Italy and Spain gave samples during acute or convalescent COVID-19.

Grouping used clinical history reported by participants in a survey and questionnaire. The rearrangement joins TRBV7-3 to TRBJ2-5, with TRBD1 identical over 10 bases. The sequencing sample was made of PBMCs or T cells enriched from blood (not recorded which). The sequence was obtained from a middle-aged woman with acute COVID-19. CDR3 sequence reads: CASSKDRGTGETQYF. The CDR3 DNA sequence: TGTGCCAGCAGCAAGGACAGGGGGACGGGAGAGACCCAGTACTTC. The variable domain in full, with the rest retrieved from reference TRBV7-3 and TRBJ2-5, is GAGVSQTPSNKVTEKGKYVELRCDPISGHTALYWYRQSLGQGPEFLIYFQGTGAADDSGLPNDRFFAVRPEGSVSTLKIQRTERGDSAVYLCASSKDRGTGETQYFGPGTRLLVL.